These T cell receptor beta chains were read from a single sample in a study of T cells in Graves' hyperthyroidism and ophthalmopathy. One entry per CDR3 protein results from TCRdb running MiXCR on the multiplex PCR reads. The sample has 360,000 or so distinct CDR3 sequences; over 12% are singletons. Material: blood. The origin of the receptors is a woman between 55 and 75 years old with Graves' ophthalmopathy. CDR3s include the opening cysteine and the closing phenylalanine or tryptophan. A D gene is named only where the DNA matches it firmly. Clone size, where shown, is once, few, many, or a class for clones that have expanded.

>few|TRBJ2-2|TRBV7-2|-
TGTGCCAGCAGCTTAGCGTATGGGACCACCTCCTCCGGGGAGCTGTTTTTT
CASSLAYGTTSSGELFF
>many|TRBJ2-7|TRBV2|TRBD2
TGTGCCAGCAGTGAGGGAGGGTTATCCTACGAGCAGTACTTC
CASSEGGLSYEQYF
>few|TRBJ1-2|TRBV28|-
TGTGCCAGCATCCTTGGGGGGGAAGGCTATGGCTACACCTTC
CASILGGEGYGYTF
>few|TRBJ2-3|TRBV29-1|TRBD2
TGCAGCGTTGAAGATCGAGCCGGGAGGGATGGAGATACGCAGTATTTT
CSVEDRAGRDGDTQYF
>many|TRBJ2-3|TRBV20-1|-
TGCAGTGCTAGATTGGGGCGCACTAGCACAGATACGCAGTATTTT
CSARLGRTSTDTQYF
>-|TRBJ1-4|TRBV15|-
TGTGCCACCAGCGATCCGTCAACTAATGAAAAACTGTTTTTT
CATSDPSTNEKLFF
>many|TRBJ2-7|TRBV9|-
TGTGCCAGCAGCGCCGGGACACTGCCTTCCTACGAGCAGTACTTC
CASSAGTLPSYEQYF
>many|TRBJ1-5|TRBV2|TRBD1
TGTGCCAGCAGTGCGTCCAGGGGGAGCAATCAGCCCCAGCATTTT
CASSASRGSNQPQHF
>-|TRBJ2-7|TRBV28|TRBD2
TGTGCCAGCGGAGCGGGGGGTACCTACGAGCAGTACTTC
CASGAGGTYEQYF
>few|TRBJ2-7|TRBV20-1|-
TGCAGTGCCAAGTTGGGAAACGAGCAGTACTTC
CSAKLGNEQYF
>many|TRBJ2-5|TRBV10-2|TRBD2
TGCGCCAGCAGCGATAGCGGGAGGGCCTTCGTCCGTCGACAAGAGACCCAGTACTTC
CASSDSGRAFVRRQETQYF
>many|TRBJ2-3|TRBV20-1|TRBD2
TGCAGTGCTAGAGACCCCTCGCGGGGGGCAGATACGCAGTATTTT
CSARDPSRGADTQYF
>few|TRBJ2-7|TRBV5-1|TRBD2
TGCGCCAGCAGCTTGGAAGGACTAGCGGGAGGGCCGTACGAGCAGTACTTC
CASSLEGLAGGPYEQYF
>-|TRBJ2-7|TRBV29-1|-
TGCAGCGTTGTGGGGCGGGTTCCTAATATATACGAGCAGTACTTC
CSVVGRVPNIYEQYF
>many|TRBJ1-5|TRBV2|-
TGTGCCAGCAGTGGCCCCCTAGGCCAAGGGAGTACTCAGCCCCAGCATTTT
CASSGPLGQGSTQPQHF
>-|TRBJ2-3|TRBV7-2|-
TGTGCCAGCAGATCCGACAAGTCTAGCACAGATACGCAGTATTTT
CASRSDKSSTDTQYF
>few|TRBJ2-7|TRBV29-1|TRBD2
TGCAGCGCTGGTACCGGGACTAGCGGGGGGATCTCCTACGAGCAGTACTTC
CSAGTGTSGGISYEQYF
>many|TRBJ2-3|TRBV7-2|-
TGTGCCAGCAGCTTCGGGGATAGCACAGATACGCAGTATTTT
CASSFGDSTDTQYF
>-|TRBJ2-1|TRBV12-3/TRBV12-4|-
TGTGCCAGCATTCTGAGGGGATCGAATGAGCAGTTCTTC
CASILRGSNEQFF
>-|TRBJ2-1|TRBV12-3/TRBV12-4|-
TGTGCCAGCAGTTGGGGGAATAATGAGCAGTTCTTC
CASSWGNNEQFF
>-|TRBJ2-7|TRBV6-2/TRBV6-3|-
TGTGCCAGCAGTTACTCGGGGGCCCGGAACGAGCAGTACTTC
CASSYSGARNEQYF
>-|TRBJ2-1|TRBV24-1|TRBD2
TGTGCCACCAGTGATCGGACTAGCGGGAACTACAATGAGCAGTTCTTC
CATSDRTSGNYNEQFF
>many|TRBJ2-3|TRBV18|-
TGTGCCAGCTCACTTCGAACGGGCAGAACAGATACGCAGTATTTT
CASSLRTGRTDTQYF
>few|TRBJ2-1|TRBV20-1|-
TGCAGTGCTAGTAGTACCGCGGGGAATGAGCAGTTCTTC
CSASSTAGNEQFF
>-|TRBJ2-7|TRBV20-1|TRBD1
TGCAGTGTCATCCCCGGGACAGGGTTGCTCGAGCAGTACTTC
CSVIPGTGLLEQYF
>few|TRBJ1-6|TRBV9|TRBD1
TGTGCCAGCAGCACCGGACAGGGAGAAAATTCACCCCTCCACTTT
CASSTGQGENSPLHF
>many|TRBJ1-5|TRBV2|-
TGTGCCAGCAGTGTCTCGGTCCTCAATCAGCCCCAGCATTTT
CASSVSVLNQPQHF
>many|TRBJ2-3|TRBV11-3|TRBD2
TGTGCCAGCAGCTTATCAGGACTAGCATCGGATACGCAGTATTTT
CASSLSGLASDTQYF
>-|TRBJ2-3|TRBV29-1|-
TGCAGCGTGGGAAAGGGGAAGGGGTATAGCACAGATACGCAGTATTTT
CSVGKGKGYSTDTQYF
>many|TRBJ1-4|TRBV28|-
TGTGCCAGCAGTAAAAGGACCACAACTAATGAAAAACTGTTTTTT
CASSKRTTTNEKLFF
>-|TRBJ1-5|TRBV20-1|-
TGCAGTGCTAAGTCCGGGACACAGGATCAGCCCCAGCATTTT
CSAKSGTQDQPQHF
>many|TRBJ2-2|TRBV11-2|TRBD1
TGTGCCAGCAGCCGACTGGACAGGGGCCCCCAACAGGGCGGGGAGCTGTTTTTT
CASSRLDRGPQQGGELFF
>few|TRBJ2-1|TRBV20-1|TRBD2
TGCAGTGCTAGTAGCGGGAGGGCGATTGAGCAGTTCTTC
CSASSGRAIEQFF
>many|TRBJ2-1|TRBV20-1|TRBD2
TGCAGTGCTAGGCTAGCGGGAGTCAATGAGCAGTTCTTC
CSARLAGVNEQFF
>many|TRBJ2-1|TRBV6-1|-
TGTGCCAGCAGTGAAGCAGGAGGCGGCGGGGCTCCCCATGAGCAGTTCTTC
CASSEAGGGGAPHEQFF
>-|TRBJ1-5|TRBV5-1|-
TGCGCCAGCAAAGAGAGGGGGATGGGTGAGGAGGAGCCCCAGCATTTT
CASKERGMGEEEPQHF
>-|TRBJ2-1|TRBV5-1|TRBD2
TGCGCCAGCAGCCCGGGACTAGCGGGAGCTCCGAGCTCCTACAATGAGCAGTTCTTC
CASSPGLAGAPSSYNEQFF
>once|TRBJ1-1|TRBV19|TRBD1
TGTGCCAGTAGTAGACGGACAGGGGGCGGTTTCGGGAACACTGAAGCTTTCTTT
CASSRRTGGGFGNTEAFF
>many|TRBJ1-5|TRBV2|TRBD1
TGTGCCAGCAGCGCCGGGACAGGGGTCCTGCCCCAGCATTTT
CASSAGTGVLPQHF
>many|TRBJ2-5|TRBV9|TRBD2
TGTGCCAGCAGCGTAGGGACTAGCGCCCAAGAGACCCAGTACTTC
CASSVGTSAQETQYF
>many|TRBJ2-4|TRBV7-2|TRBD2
TGTGCCAGCAGCTCTACTAGCGGGAGGGCCCCTATCATTCAGTACTTC
CASSSTSGRAPIIQYF
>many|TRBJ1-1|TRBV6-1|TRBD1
TGTGCCAGCACCCCAGGGACAGCGAACACTGAAGCTTTCTTT
CASTPGTANTEAFF
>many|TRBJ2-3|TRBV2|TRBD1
TGTGCCAGCAGTGGGGGACAGAGCACAGATACGCAGTATTTT
CASSGGQSTDTQYF